Below, 23 T cell receptor beta chains from the same sample are listed, as sequenced in a study of T cell responses to AZD1222 COVID-19 vaccine. Generated by immunoSEQ multiplex PCR, the TCRdb table keeps only in-frame clones and is missing some. The table has about 120,000 clones, roughly 91% seen once; the top ten hold roughly 1.1%. The specimen comprised peripheral blood, sampled on day 0 of AZD1222 vaccination. These receptors were taken from an adult in good health.

The V gene is TRBV6-5, the J gene TRBJ1-2; no firm D call. The ends were cut back, 2 bases at V and 0 bases at J, with 10 bases in the middle. The germline gives CDR1 MNHEY, CDR2 SVGAGI. CDR3 length: 15 residues. CDR3 region: CASSYGQSANYGYTF. CDR3 nucleotide sequence: TGTGCCAGCAGTTACGGGCAGAGCGCTAACTATGGCTACACCTTC.

This sequence joins TRBV2 and TRBJ2-7, with TRBD1 as a possible D gene (6 bases). This CDR3 is 12 amino acids long. The germline CDR1 and CDR2 sequences are SNHLY and FYNNEI. Trimming stripped 8 bases from V and 5 bases from J, with 13 bases between. The chain's CDR3 is CASSGHGDEQYF. The CDR3 DNA follows: TGTGCCAGCTCGGGACACGGCGACGAGCAGTACTTC.

The chain combines TRBV7-9 with TRBJ1-2; D ambiguous. V was trimmed by 7 bases and J by 4 bases, leaving 13 bases between them. The CDR3 is made up of 13 amino acids. Germline values: CDR1 SEHNR, CDR2 FQNEAQ (reference sequence). The CDR3 sequence: CASTPSGSYGYTF. For the CDR3, the DNA is TGTGCCAGCACCCCATCGGGAAGCTATGGCTACACCTTC.

CDR3 nucleotides: TGTGCCAGCAGCCTTGGGACGTCGGGGACAGATACGCAGTATTTT. As protein: CASSLGTSGTDTQYF. The J gene is TRBJ2-3, the V gene TRBV13; tentatively, D is TRBD1 or TRBD2 (5 bases each). The V end lost 5 bases, the J end lost 3 bases, and 15 bases lay between the germline ends. Per the germline V gene, CDR1 is PRHDT and CDR2 is FYEKMQ (reference sequence). This CDR3 is 15 amino acids long.

The chain has TRBV3-1 (or the pseudogene TRBV3-2) and TRBJ2-1; a weak D match, TRBD2 (6 bases). The CDR3 has 16 amino acids. The germline V gene encodes CDR1 LGHDT and CDR2 YNNKEL (reference sequence). V was trimmed by 6 bases and J by 0 bases, leaving 15 bases between them. This CDR3 reads CASRSTRGTSYNEQFF. The CDR3 nucleotides read TGTGCCAGCAGGTCCACCCGGGGGACCTCCTACAATGAGCAGTTCTTC.

The chain joins TRBV2 to TRBJ2-1; 7 bases match TRBD1. CDR3 length: 15 residues. V dropped 3 bases and J dropped 0; count of bases not matched to a gene: 2. Germline assignment: CDR1 SNHLY and CDR2 FYNNEI. The chain's CDR3 is CASSEAGGSYNEQFF. The DNA for the CDR3 is TGTGCCAGCAGTGAGGCAGGGGGCTCCTACAATGAGCAGTTCTTC.

The rearrangement joins TRBV3-1 (or the pseudogene TRBV3-2) to TRBJ1-1; D gene uncertain. CDR3 length: 13 residues. CDR1 LGHDT and CDR2 YNNKEL come from the germline V gene (reference sequence). Between the trimmed V and J ends, which lost 1 base and 5 bases, there was a span of 8 bases. CDR3 DNA sequence: TGTGCCAGCAGCCAAGCGGAGGGAACTGAAGCTTTCTTT. This encodes CASSQAEGTEAFF.

The chain is built from TRBV24-1 and TRBJ1-1; D is ambiguous. CDR1 KGHDR and CDR2 SFDVKD come from the germline V gene. With 4 bases removed from V and 0 bases from J, the gap between germline ends came to 11 bases. The CDR3 totals 15 residues. CDR3 DNA: TGTGCCACCAGTGACGACCGGTTCATGAACACTGAAGCTTTCTTT. It codes for CATSDDRFMNTEAFF.

The rearrangement uses TRBV2 and TRBJ1-5; TRBD1 aligns across 7 bases. The CDR3 runs to 12 residues. Trimming removed 6 bases from V and 16 bases from J; junction bases left unmatched: 12. The V gene's germline CDR1 is SNHLY and CDR2 FYNNEI. The CDR3 bases are TGTGCCAGCAGCGGTAGGGACAGCCGCGGACATTTT. It yields the protein CASSGRDSRGHF.

This sequence joins TRBV15 and TRBJ2-1; 7 bases are a match to TRBD1. The length of the CDR3 is 15 residues. V shed 8 bases, J shed 3 bases, and the junction held 10 bases outside the gene matches. Germline CDR1 reads LNHNV; CDR2 reads YYDKDF (reference sequence). CDR3 nucleotides: TGTGCCACCGGCCTGACAGGGAAGATCTACAATGAGCAGTTCTTC. Its translation: CATGLTGKIYNEQFF.

The chain couples TRBV19 to TRBJ2-3; D is tentatively TRBD1 or TRBD2 (5 bases each). The V end was cut by 3 bases, the J end by 7 bases, with 20 bases between. The CDR3 runs 16 residues. The germline V gene has CDR1 LNHDA and CDR2 SQIVND (reference sequence). The CDR3 DNA is TGTGCCAGTAGTATGGGTGGGGGAACGAAGTTTCATACGCAGTATTTT. Protein sequence: CASSMGGGTKFHTQYF.

The J gene is TRBJ1-5, the V gene TRBV12-5; D may be TRBD1 (5 bases). The CDR3 is 16 residues long. Trimming left V 0 bases short and J 2 bases short, with 11 bases between. CDR1 and CDR2 (germline): LGHNT, FRNRAP. This CDR3 reads CASGLVTVGGNQPQHF. The DNA of the CDR3 is TGTGCTAGTGGTTTGGTTACGGTGGGGGGCAATCAGCCCCAGCATTTT.

This clone appeared a single time. This chain uses TRBV9 with TRBJ2-5; 11 bases map to TRBD2. Germline-derived CDR1 and CDR2 are SGDLS and YYNGEE. The CDR3 length is 16 residues. V shed 0 bases, J shed 5 bases, and the junction held 6 bases outside the gene matches. DNA for the CDR3: TGTGCCAGCAGCGTAGGTAGCGGGGGGGCCGGGGAGACCCAGTACTTC. It yields the protein CASSVGSGGAGETQYF.

The chain employs TRBV11-3 and TRBJ2-2; unclear D gene. The CDR3 is 14 residues long. In germline, CDR1 is SGHNT, CDR2 YENEEA. Trimming cost V 3 bases and J 3 bases, with 8 bases left between them. CDR3 coding DNA: TGTGCCAGCAGCTTGTTTCCGGACACCGGGGAGCTGTTTTTT. This translates into CASSLFPDTGELFF.

This clone was found a few times. V and J are TRBV4-1 and TRBJ2-1; 13 positions match TRBD2. The CDR3 is made up of 15 amino acids. V trimming: 4 bases; J trimming: 4 bases; junction bases outside the gene matches: 1. Per the germline V gene, CDR1 is MGHRA and CDR2 is YSYEKL. Here the CDR3 DNA reads TGCGCCAGCAGCCGGACTAGCGGGGGATACAATGAGCAGTTCTTC. Amino acid sequence: CASSRTSGGYNEQFF.

The chain recombines TRBV10-2 with TRBJ1-2; D is unclear. In germline, CDR1 is WSHSY, CDR2 SAAADI. This CDR3 is 12 amino acids long. The V and J ends lost 7 bases and 7 bases respectively, with 13 bases between them. This CDR3 is CASTESWAGYTF. CDR3 nucleotides: TGCGCCAGCACCGAGTCGTGGGCTGGCTACACCTTC.

The gene calls are TRBV19 and TRBJ2-7, with D possibly being TRBD1 (6 bases). The CDR3 loop spans 16 amino acids. Trimming cost V 5 bases and J 0 bases, with 17 bases left between them. Germline CDR1 LNHDA, CDR2 SQIVND (reference sequence). The CDR3 DNA reads as TGTGCCAGTAGTCCCGGTGTAGGACAGAGCTCCTACGAGCAGTACTTC. This gives the protein CASSPGVGQSSYEQYF.

The V call is TRBV6-2 or TRBV6-3, the J call TRBJ1-1, with 7 positions matching TRBD1. The CDR3 contains 15 residues. The V gene end was trimmed by 6 bases and the J gene end by 1 base; junction bases not matched to a gene: 8. Germline CDR1 MNHEY, CDR2 SVGEGT. The CDR3 reads CASSQATGRNTEAFF. The CDR3 DNA reads as TGTGCCAGCAGCCAAGCGACAGGGCGGAACACTGAAGCTTTCTTT.

The V gene is TRBV6-6, the J gene TRBJ1-2, with 8 nucleotides matching TRBD1. V trimming: 8 bases; J trimming: 8 bases; junction bases outside the gene matches: 10. This CDR3 spans 13 amino acids. Looked up from germline, CDR1 is MNHNY and CDR2 is SVGAGI (reference sequence). This CDR3 is CASGGQDYGGYTF. Written as DNA, the CDR3 is TGTGCCAGCGGGGGACAGGATTATGGGGGCTACACCTTC.

The chain couples TRBV5-1 to TRBJ2-3; D may be TRBD2 (6 bases). The CDR3 consists of 15 residues. The V end was cut by 7 bases, the J end by 4 bases, with 19 bases between. Germline V gene sequence: CDR1 SGHRS, CDR2 YFSETQ. In DNA form, the CDR3 reads TGCGCCAGCGCTTTGCGGGGTCTGGGGGCAGATACGCAGTATTTT. Protein sequence: CASALRGLGADTQYF.

The chain couples TRBV19 to TRBJ1-4, with unresolved D. Germline V lookup: CDR1 LNHDA, CDR2 SQIVND (reference sequence). Trimming stripped 3 bases from V and 8 bases from J, with 10 bases between. The CDR3 extends over 13 amino acids. This CDR3 reads CASSMVGGEKLFF. The DNA of the CDR3 is TGTGCCAGTAGTATGGTTGGTGGCGAAAAACTGTTTTTT.

The V call is TRBV4-1, the J call TRBJ2-7; 13 bases agree with TRBD2. CDR3 length: 15 amino acids. From germline, CDR1 is MGHRA and CDR2 YSYEKL. The ends lost 2 bases at V and 9 bases at J; junction bases unmatched: 7. The CDR3 region is CASSQTSGGASAQYF. CDR3 in DNA: TGCGCCAGCAGCCAAACTAGCGGGGGGGCGTCAGCGCAGTACTTC.

The genes are TRBV2 and TRBJ1-2; 7 bases agree with TRBD1. The germline CDR1 and CDR2 sequences are SNHLY and FYNNEI. The CDR3 is made up of 13 amino acids. The V segment lost 8 bases and the J segment 8 bases; nucleotides outside the gene matches: 11. The CDR3 DNA is TGTGCCAGCGCGTTACAGGGGCCGTCGGGCTACACCTTC. This encodes CASALQGPSGYTF. Full variable domain (outside the CDR3, taken from reference TRBV2 and TRBJ1-2): EPEVTQTPSHQVTQMGQEVILRCVPISNHLYFYWYRQILGQKVEFLVSFYNNEISEKSEIFDDQFSVERPDGSNFTLKIRSTKLEDSAMYFCASALQGPSGYTFGSGTRLTVV.